A selection of T cell receptor beta chains follows, all from one sample in a study of type 1 and type 2 diabetes patients. MiXCR was run by TCRdb on the multiplex PCR reads, yielding one entry per CDR3 protein. Of about 250,000 distinct CDR3 sequences detected, around 50% appear once; the ten largest clones hold about an eighth. The sequenced sample was peripheral blood mononuclear cells (PBMCs). These TCRs come from a man younger than 35 with type 2 diabetes. CDR3s include the opening cysteine and the closing phenylalanine or tryptophan. The D gene is left open where the match is weak. Only part of the rows carry a size: once, few, many, or a class if the clone is expanded.

size | J | V | D | CDR3 | DNA
- | TRBJ2-7 | TRBV28 | - | CATDRTPTYEQYF | TGTGCCACCGATCGGACGCCTACCTACGAGCAGTACTTC
- | TRBJ1-1 | TRBV6-5 | - | CASRDWEAFEAFF | TGTGCCAGCAGAGACTGGGAGGCCTTTGAAGCTTTCTTT
few | TRBJ2-7 | TRBV5-1 | TRBD1 | CASRSGGTQYF | TGCGCCAGCAGATCAGGGGGTACGCAGTACTTC
few | TRBJ1-2 | TRBV13 | TRBD1 | CASSPRTGDGYTF | TGTGCCAGCAGCCCCCGGACAGGGGATGGCTACACCTTC
- | TRBJ2-3 | TRBV19 | - | CASSMGHPSTDTQYF | TGTGCCAGTAGTATGGGTCACCCTAGCACAGATACGCAGTATTTT
- | TRBJ1-1 | TRBV27 | - | CASKGGWTEAFF | TGTGCCAGCAAGGGGGGATGGACTGAAGCTTTCTTT
- | TRBJ2-2 | TRBV10-3 | - | CAISDGRLNTGELFF | TGTGCCATCAGTGACGGGCGACTGAACACCGGGGAGCTGTTTTTT
- | TRBJ1-1 | TRBV7-3 | - | CASSLGGTTEAFF | TGTGCCAGCAGCTTGGGGGGAACAACTGAAGCTTTCTTT
- | TRBJ2-5 | TRBV13 | TRBD2 | CASSFSGGYVETQYF | TGTGCCAGCAGCTTTTCCGGGGGGTACGTGGAGACCCAGTACTTC
- | TRBJ1-4 | TRBV18 | - | CASSQTGVEKLFF | TGTGCCAGCTCCCAGACGGGCGTCGAAAAACTGTTTTTT
- | TRBJ1-2 | TRBV2 | - | CASSLRGGHYGYTF | TGTGCCAGCAGTCTTCGCGGGGGCCACTATGGCTACACCTTC
- | TRBJ2-3 | TRBV12-5 | TRBD2 | CASGLKRLAGVGDTQYF | TGTGCTAGTGGTCTAAAACGACTAGCGGGAGTGGGGGATACGCAGTATTTT
few | TRBJ2-7 | TRBV19 | TRBD2 | CASSIGGGRLPYEQYF | TGTGCCAGTAGTATCGGGGGCGGGAGGCTTCCCTACGAGCAGTACTTC
- | TRBJ2-3 | TRBV11-2 | - | CASSADSHSTDTQYF | TGTGCCAGCAGCGCGGACAGCCACAGCACAGATACGCAGTATTTT
many | TRBJ1-1 | TRBV2 | - | CAIGVGVNTEAFF | TGTGCCATCGGAGTCGGGGTGAACACTGAAGCTTTCTTT
few | TRBJ2-5 | TRBV7-2 | TRBD2 | CASSLAGLEETQYF | TGTGCCAGCAGCTTAGCTGGACTAGAAGAGACCCAGTACTTC
- | TRBJ1-5 | TRBV19 | TRBD1 | CASVDRGGYQPQHF | TGTGCCAGCGTTGACAGGGGAGGTTATCAGCCCCAGCATTTT
- | TRBJ2-3 | TRBV7-9 | TRBD2 | CASSSLLAGEGGTQYF | TGTGCCAGCAGCTCCCTACTAGCGGGGGAGGGGGGTACGCAGTATTTT
- | TRBJ2-2 | TRBV7-9 | - | CASSQGPGRGELFF | TGTGCCAGCAGCCAGGGGCCGGGTCGGGGGGAGCTGTTTTTT
few | TRBJ2-1 | TRBV2 | TRBD1 | CASLWDRGRDEQFF | TGTGCCAGCCTTTGGGACAGGGGGCGTGATGAGCAGTTCTTC
- | TRBJ2-2 | TRBV15 | - | CATSRDRAQGAGELFF | TGTGCCACCAGCAGAGATCGGGCACAGGGAGCCGGGGAGCTGTTTTTT
- | TRBJ2-3 | TRBV5-4 | - | CASSLGGKLADTQYF | TGTGCCAGCAGCTTGGGGGGGAAGCTAGCAGATACGCAGTATTTT
- | TRBJ2-7 | TRBV7-2 | - | CASSQGPHEQYF | TGTGCCAGCAGCCAAGGTCCCCACGAGCAGTACTTC
- | TRBJ1-2 | TRBV28 | - | CASSSDRYGYTF | TGTGCCAGCAGTTCGGACCGGTATGGCTACACCTTC
- | TRBJ1-1 | TRBV2 | - | CASSEGQATEAFF | TGTGCCAGCAGTGAAGGGCAGGCCACTGAAGCTTTCTTT
- | TRBJ2-3 | TRBV12-3/TRBV12-4 | - | CASRRQSTDTQYF | TGTGCCAGCAGACGACAGAGCACAGATACGCAGTATTTT